What follows are 22 T cell receptor beta chains derived from one specimen sequenced in a study of neurological immune-mediated disorders. TCRdb re-called the 5' RACE reads through MiXCR, storing one row per CDR3 protein. The sample includes about 66,000 distinct CDR3 sequences, roughly 3.2% of them seen just once. Sequencing input: PBMCs. These receptors were collected from a man aged 40-50 years with multiple sclerosis.

The sample holds many counts of this clonotype. Written as DNA, the CDR3 is TGTGCCAGCAGCCAATTCCGCCACGAGCAGTACTTC. The encoded protein is CASSQFRHEQYF. The chain carries TRBV3-1 and TRBJ2-7, with D uncertain. The CDR3 runs to 12 residues. Trimming stripped 2 bases from V and 5 bases from J, with 7 bases between. Looked up from germline, CDR1 is LGHDT and CDR2 is YNNKEL (reference sequence).

This clonotype was found many times. This chain connects TRBV25-1 to TRBJ2-2; tentative D call: TRBD1 (5 bases). The V end was cut by 5 bases, the J end by 6 bases, with 7 bases between. This CDR3 comprises 12 residues. Germline V gives CDR1 MGHDK, CDR2 SYGVNS. CDR3 in DNA: TGTGCCAGCAGTACAGGCTCCGGGGAGCTGTTTTTT. Its protein is CASSTGSGELFF.

In this sample, this clonotype turned up many times. The gene calls are TRBV3-1 and TRBJ2-1; TRBD2 matches at 9 bases. Germline CDR1 LGHDT, CDR2 YNNKEL (reference sequence). CDR3 length equals 18 residues. The V segment lost 1 base and the J segment 2 bases; nucleotides outside the gene matches: 9. CDR3 DNA: TGTGCCAGCAGCCAAGTCCCCGTGATAGCGGGAGCCTACAATGAGCAGTTCTTC. This codes for CASSQVPVIAGAYNEQFF.

This clonotype occurred many times. The chain links TRBV4-2 to TRBJ1-5, with 10 positions matching TRBD1. Germline V gives CDR1 LGHNA, CDR2 YNFKEQ. After removal of 3 bases from V and 6 bases from J, the junction contained 2 bases not matched to a gene. CDR3 size: 14 residues. CDR3 sequence reads: CASSQTGGSQPQHF. CDR3 nucleotides: TGTGCCAGCAGCCAGACAGGGGGCAGTCAGCCCCAGCATTTT.

Many counts were recorded for this clonotype. For the CDR3, the DNA is TGCAGCGTTTTCGGACAGATGCTATGGGGTGGCTACACCTTC. It is translated as CSVFGQMLWGGYTF. The rearrangement links TRBV29-1 to TRBJ1-2; weak D call: TRBD1 (6 bases). The V and J ends lost 5 bases and 7 bases respectively, with 20 bases between them. Germline loops: CDR1 SQVTM, CDR2 ANQGSEA. The CDR3 has 14 amino acids.

This clonotype was detected many times. V is TRBV11-2 and J is TRBJ2-4; D uncertain. Germline assignment: CDR1 SGHAT and CDR2 FQNNGV. The V and J ends lost 1 base and 2 bases respectively, with 9 bases between them. The CDR3 totals 15 residues. The chain's CDR3 is CASSLGRLTKNIQYF. The CDR3 DNA follows: TGTGCCAGCAGCTTAGGGCGCTTAACCAAAAACATTCAGTACTTC.

This clonotype was recorded at least ten times. The rearrangement joins TRBV5-1 to TRBJ2-5; 12 bases are shared with TRBD1. Germline loops: CDR1 SGHRS, CDR2 YFSETQ. With V trimmed by 4 bases and J by 4 bases, 8 bases remained unmatched. The CDR3 is 16 residues long. As DNA, the CDR3 is TGCGCCAGCAGCCCCGGGACAGGGGGCGCCCCAGAGACCCAGTACTTC. Amino acids: CASSPGTGGAPETQYF.

This clonotype was counted a few times. V is TRBV3-1 and J is TRBJ2-1; no reliable D call. Germline CDR1 reads LGHDT; CDR2 reads YNNKEL (reference sequence). V shed 0 bases and J shed 4 bases, with 16 bases lying between them. The CDR3 has 17 amino acids. The CDR3: CASSQDRGARAYNEQFF. CDR3 nucleotide sequence: TGTGCCAGCAGCCAAGATAGAGGCGCACGGGCTTACAATGAGCAGTTCTTC.

This clonotype came up many times. The chain recombines TRBV7-9 with TRBJ1-6; a weak D match, TRBD1 (5 bases). The CDR3 length is 11 residues. CDR1 is SEHNR and CDR2 is FQNEAQ in the germline V gene (reference sequence). V shed 3 bases and J shed 16 bases, with 10 bases lying between them. The CDR3 loop is CASSFKGQLHF. The CDR3 coding sequence is TGTGCCAGCAGCTTTAAGGGGCAGCTCCACTTT. The full variable domain, with the rest looked up from reference TRBV7-9 and TRBJ1-6, is DTGVSQNPRHKITKRGQNVTFRCDPISEHNRLYWYRQTLGQGPEFLTYFQNEAQLEKSRLLSDRFSAERPKGSFSTLEIQRTEQGDSAMYLCASSFKGQLHFGNGTRLTVT.

In its sample, this clonotype was seen many times. The J gene is TRBJ2-5, the V gene TRBV5-1; TRBD2 matches at 9 bases. The V segment lost 3 bases and the J segment 7 bases; nucleotides outside the gene matches: 10. CDR1 and CDR2 from the germline V gene are SGHRS and YFSETQ. The CDR3 has 15 amino acids. CDR3 region: CASSSGGTSSGTQYF. DNA of the CDR3: TGCGCCAGCAGCTCAGGGGGGACTAGCTCCGGGACCCAGTACTTC.

This clonotype was found a few times. The chain carries TRBV20-1 and TRBJ2-7; D not certain. The germline V gene has CDR1 DFQATT and CDR2 SNEGSKA (reference sequence). The CDR3 spans 11 residues. Trimming stripped 1 base from V and 5 bases from J, with 6 bases between. The DNA for the CDR3 is TGCAGTGCTAGAGTTCCCCACGAGCAGTACTTC. Its protein is CSARVPHEQYF.

This clonotype was observed many times. The CDR3 reads CASSQEEKTQYF. CDR3 DNA sequence: TGTGCCAGCAGCCAAGAGGAAAAGACCCAGTACTTC. The chain links TRBV3-1 to TRBJ2-5; D gene uncertain. This CDR3 is 12 amino acids long. Germline CDR1 reads LGHDT; CDR2 reads YNNKEL (reference sequence). With 0 bases removed from V and 6 bases from J, the gap between germline ends came to 5 bases.

This clonotype was detected many times. The V call is TRBV27, the J call TRBJ2-3, with D maybe TRBD1 (6 bases). With 6 bases removed from V and 2 bases from J, the gap between germline ends came to 21 bases. The germline gives CDR1 MNHEY, CDR2 SMNVEV (reference sequence). The CDR3 has 17 amino acids. The chain's CDR3 is CASRPPGTPWDTDTQYF. The DNA of the CDR3 is TGTGCCAGCAGACCCCCGGGGACACCCTGGGACACAGATACGCAGTATTTT.

This clonotype was recorded at least ten times. This chain uses TRBV19 with TRBJ1-2; 9 bases fit TRBD1. The V gene's germline CDR1 is LNHDA and CDR2 SQIVND (reference sequence). The CDR3 has 12 amino acids. V lost 9 bases, J lost 8 bases, and 7 bases stayed unmatched. CDR3 nucleotides: TGTGCCAGCCGACAGGGGGAGAAAGGCTACACCTTC. It codes for CASRQGEKGYTF. Complete variable domain (other parts from reference TRBV19 and TRBJ1-2): DGGITQSPKYLFRKEGQNVTLSCEQNLNHDAMYWYRQDPGQGLRLIYYSQIVNDFQKGDIAEGYSVSREKKESFPLTVTSAQKNPTAFYLCASRQGEKGYTFGSGTRLTVV.

As for this clonotype: At one of its ends the junction is not consistent with the germline gene, which may arise from a read error. The rearrangement links TRBV7-6 to TRBJ2-1; D is perhaps TRBD2 (6 bases). This CDR3 is built from 12 residues. CDR1 is SGHVS, CDR2 FNYEAQ, per germline. CDR3 coding DNA: TGTGACAGCAGCACAGGAGGGGTTGAGCAGTTCTTC. It encodes CDSSTGGVEQFF.

This clonotype has a count of ten or more. This may stem from a read error, because a much larger clone lies one nucleotide away. The genes are TRBV5-1 and TRBJ2-1, with D perhaps matching TRBD1 (5 bases). Germline V gene sequence: CDR1 SGHRS, CDR2 YFSETQ. V was cut by 1 base and J by 6 bases, with 11 bases left in between. The CDR3 loop spans 14 amino acids. CDR3 amino acids: CASSLRKGSNEQFF. The CDR3 DNA is TGCGCCAGCAGCTTGCGAAAGGGGTCCAATGAGCAGTTCTTC.

This clonotype was observed at least ten times. The rearrangement joins TRBV6-6 to TRBJ1-5; 8 nucleotides match TRBD1. The CDR3 runs 18 residues. The V segment lost 0 bases and the J segment 2 bases; nucleotides outside the gene matches: 9. CDR1 and CDR2 from the germline V gene are MNHNY and SVGAGI (reference sequence). This CDR3 is CASSYSRRGRFGNQPQHF. CDR3 coding DNA: TGTGCCAGCAGTTACTCTCGCAGGGGGCGGTTTGGCAATCAGCCCCAGCATTTT.

This clonotype has a count of ten or more. The chain couples TRBV12-3 or TRBV12-4 to TRBJ1-1; D possibly corresponds to TRBD1 (6 bases). The V gene lost 2 bases and the J gene lost 5 bases, with 9 bases spanning the gap. CDR3 length equals 13 residues. CDR3 amino acids: CASSLQGRTEAFF. The CDR3 nucleotides read TGTGCCAGCAGTTTACAGGGGAGAACTGAAGCTTTCTTT.

This clonotype has ten or more counts. The chain links TRBV12-3 or TRBV12-4 to TRBJ2-3; D might be TRBD2 (6 bases). The CDR3 totals 16 residues. The V end lost 5 bases, the J end lost 2 bases, and 17 bases lay between the germline ends. The DNA of the CDR3 is TGTGCCAGCAGTGAAAGCGGGTGGGGCCCCACAGATACGCAGTATTTT. This sequence encodes CASSESGWGPTDTQYF.

This clonotype has at least ten counts. The genes are TRBV7-9 and TRBJ1-1; no clear D. V lost 6 bases and J 11 bases, leaving 22 bases between the germline ends. CDR1 is SEHNR and CDR2 is FQNEAQ in the germline V gene (reference sequence). The CDR3 is made up of 14 amino acids. The CDR3 loop is CASSSSLVGMMAFF. DNA for the CDR3: TGTGCCAGCAGTTCTTCCCTCGTGGGAATGATGGCTTTCTTT.

The table lists this clonotype with many counts. This chain links TRBV21-1 with TRBJ1-2; no DNA check was done on the table's D call, TRBD1. TRBV21-1 is recorded as a pseudogene. The CDR3 sequence is 16 residues long. CDR3 loop: CASSKERTGLSYGYTF. The CDR3 coding sequence is TGTGCCAGCAGCAAAGAGCGGACAGGCCTCTCCTATGGCTACACCTTC.

This clonotype was counted many times. This chain connects TRBV27 to TRBJ1-3; no clear D. The V end lost 0 bases, the J end lost 2 bases, and 5 bases lay between the germline ends. Germline CDR1 is MNHEY and CDR2 is SMNVEV (reference sequence). The CDR3 is 14 residues long. The CDR3 nucleotides read TGTGCCAGCAGTTTATCGGGTCCTGGAAACACCATATATTTT. Translation gives CASSLSGPGNTIYF.